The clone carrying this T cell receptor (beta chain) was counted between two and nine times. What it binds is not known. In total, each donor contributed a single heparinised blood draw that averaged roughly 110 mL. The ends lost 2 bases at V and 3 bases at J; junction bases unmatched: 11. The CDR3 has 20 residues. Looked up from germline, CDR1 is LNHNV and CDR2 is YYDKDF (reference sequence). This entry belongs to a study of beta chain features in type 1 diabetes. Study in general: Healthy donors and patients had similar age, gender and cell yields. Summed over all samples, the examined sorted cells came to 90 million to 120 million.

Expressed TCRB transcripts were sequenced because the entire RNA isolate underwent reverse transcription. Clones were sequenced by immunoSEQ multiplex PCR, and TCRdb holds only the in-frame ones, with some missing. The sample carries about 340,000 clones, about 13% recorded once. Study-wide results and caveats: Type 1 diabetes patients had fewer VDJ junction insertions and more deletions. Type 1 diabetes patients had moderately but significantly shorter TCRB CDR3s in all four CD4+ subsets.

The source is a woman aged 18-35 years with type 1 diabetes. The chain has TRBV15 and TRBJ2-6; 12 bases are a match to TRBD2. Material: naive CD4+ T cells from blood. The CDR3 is CATSRSPTSGSLGGANVLTF. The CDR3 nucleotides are TGTGCCACCAGCAGATCCCCGACTAGCGGGAGCTTAGGTGGGGCCAACGTCCTGACTTTC. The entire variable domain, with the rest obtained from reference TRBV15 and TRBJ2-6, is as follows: DAMVIQNPRYQVTQFGKPVTLSCSQTLNHNVMYWYQQKSSQAPKLLFHYYDKDFNNEADTPDNFQSRRPNTSFCFLDIRSPGLGDTAMYLCATSRSPTSGSLGGANVLTFGAGSRLTVL.